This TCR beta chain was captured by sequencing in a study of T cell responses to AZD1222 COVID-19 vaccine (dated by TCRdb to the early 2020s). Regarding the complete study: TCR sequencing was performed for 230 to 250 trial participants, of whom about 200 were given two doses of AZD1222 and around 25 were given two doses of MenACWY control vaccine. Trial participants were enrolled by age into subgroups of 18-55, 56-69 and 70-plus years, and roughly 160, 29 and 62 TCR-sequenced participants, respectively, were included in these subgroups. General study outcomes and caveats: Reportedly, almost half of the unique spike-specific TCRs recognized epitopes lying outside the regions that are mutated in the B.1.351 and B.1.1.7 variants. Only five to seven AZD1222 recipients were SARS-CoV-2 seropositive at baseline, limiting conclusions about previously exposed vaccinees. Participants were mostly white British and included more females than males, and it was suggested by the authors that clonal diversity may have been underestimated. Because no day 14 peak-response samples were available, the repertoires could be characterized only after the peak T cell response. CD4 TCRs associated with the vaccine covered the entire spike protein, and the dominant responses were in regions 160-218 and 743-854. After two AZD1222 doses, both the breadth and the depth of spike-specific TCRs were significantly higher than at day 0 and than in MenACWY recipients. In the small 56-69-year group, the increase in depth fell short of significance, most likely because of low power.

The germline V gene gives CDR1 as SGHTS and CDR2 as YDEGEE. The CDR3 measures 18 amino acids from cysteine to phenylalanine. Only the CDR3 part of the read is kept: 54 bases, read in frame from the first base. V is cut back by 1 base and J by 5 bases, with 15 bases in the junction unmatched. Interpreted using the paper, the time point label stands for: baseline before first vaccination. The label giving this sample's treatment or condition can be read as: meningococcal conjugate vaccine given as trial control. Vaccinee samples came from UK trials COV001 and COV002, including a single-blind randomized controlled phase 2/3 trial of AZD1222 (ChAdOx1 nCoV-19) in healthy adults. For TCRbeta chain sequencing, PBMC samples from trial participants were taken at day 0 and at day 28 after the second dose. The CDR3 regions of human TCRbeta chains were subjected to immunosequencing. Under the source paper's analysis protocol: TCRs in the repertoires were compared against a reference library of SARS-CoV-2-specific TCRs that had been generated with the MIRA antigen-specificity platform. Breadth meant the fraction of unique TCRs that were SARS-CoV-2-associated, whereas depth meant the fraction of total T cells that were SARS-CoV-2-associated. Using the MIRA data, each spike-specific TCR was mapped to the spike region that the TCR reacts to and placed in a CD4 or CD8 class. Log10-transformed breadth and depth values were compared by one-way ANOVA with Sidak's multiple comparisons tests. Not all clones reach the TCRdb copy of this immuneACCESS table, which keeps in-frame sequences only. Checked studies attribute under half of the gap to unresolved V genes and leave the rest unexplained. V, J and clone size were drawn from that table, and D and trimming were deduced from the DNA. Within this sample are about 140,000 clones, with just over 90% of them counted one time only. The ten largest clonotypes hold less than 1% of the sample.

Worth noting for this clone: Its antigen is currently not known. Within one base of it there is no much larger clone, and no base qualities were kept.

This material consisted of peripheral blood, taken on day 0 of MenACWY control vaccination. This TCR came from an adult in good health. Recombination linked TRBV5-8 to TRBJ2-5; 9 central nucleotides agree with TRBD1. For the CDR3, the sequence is CASSLSGTGNFASETQYF. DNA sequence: TGTGCCAGCAGCTTGTCAGGGACAGGGAATTTCGCTTCGGAGACCCAGTACTTC.